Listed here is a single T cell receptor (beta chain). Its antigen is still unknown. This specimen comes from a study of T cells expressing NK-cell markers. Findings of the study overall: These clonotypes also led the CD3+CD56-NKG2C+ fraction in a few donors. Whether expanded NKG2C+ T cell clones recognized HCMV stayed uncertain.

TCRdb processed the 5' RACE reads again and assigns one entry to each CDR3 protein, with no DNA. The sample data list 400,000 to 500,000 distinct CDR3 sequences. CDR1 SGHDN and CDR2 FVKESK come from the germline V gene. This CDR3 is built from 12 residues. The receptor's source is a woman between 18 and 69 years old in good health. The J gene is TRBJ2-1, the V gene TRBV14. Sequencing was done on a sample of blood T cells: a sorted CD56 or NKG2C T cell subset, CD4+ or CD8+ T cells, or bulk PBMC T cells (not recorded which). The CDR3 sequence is CASSQEWDRQFF.